Following are 13 T cell receptor beta chains from one sample sequenced in a study of CD8+ T cells in alopecia areata. Treatment of the sample: oral pan-JAK inhibitor, 5-10 mg twice daily. The sequencing template was cDNA reverse transcribed from extracted RNA. The protocol was immunoSEQ multiplex PCR, while the TCRdb copy is restricted to in-frame clones and leaves out a portion. Of hundreds of thousands of clones listed, nearly 60% were seen once; the top ten hold more than 1.5%. The specimen comprised CD4+ T cells sorted from blood, sampled at week 24, from a patient treated with tofacitinib. These receptors originate from a human donor with alopecia areata.

This clone was seen only a few times. The CDR3 region is CASSSGLAGAPEELFF. Here the CDR3 DNA reads TGTGCCAGCAGTTCCGGACTAGCGGGGGCGCCTGAGGAGCTGTTTTTT. The V call is TRBV27, the J call TRBJ2-2; 13 bases align to TRBD2. The V segment lost 4 bases and the J segment 10 bases; nucleotides outside the gene matches: 9. The CDR3 spans 16 residues. Per germline, CDR1 MNHEY and CDR2 SMNVEV (reference sequence).

This clone was found a few times. The chain joins TRBV5-1 to TRBJ2-1; D gene ambiguous. V was pared by 4 bases and J by 0 bases, with 14 bases between. Germline V gene data show CDR1 as SGHRS and CDR2 as YFSETQ. CDR3 length: 16 residues. The chain's CDR3 is CASSSRAASSYNEQFF. CDR3 in DNA: TGCGCCAGCAGCAGCCGGGCGGCCAGCTCCTACAATGAGCAGTTCTTC.

This chain uses TRBV29-1 with TRBJ2-3, with a weak D call TRBD1 (6 bases). The CDR3 totals 14 residues. Germline V gene sequence: CDR1 SQVTM, CDR2 ANQGSEA. Trimming left V 7 bases short and J 1 base short, with 15 bases between. Here the CDR3 DNA reads TGCAGCGCCCGGGCGTCAGGGGGCACAGATACGCAGTATTTT. It codes for CSARASGGTDTQYF.

This chain connects TRBV4-3 to TRBJ1-2; D might be TRBD1 (5 bases). Germline CDR1 and CDR2: LGHNA and YSLEER. This CDR3 spans 16 amino acids. V lost 0 bases, J lost 2 bases, and 13 bases lay in between. CDR3 DNA sequence: TGCGCCAGCAGCCAAGATCCGAGACAGAGAAACTATGGCTACACCTTC. Encoded protein: CASSQDPRQRNYGYTF.

This clone was counted at least ten times. The J gene is TRBJ2-3, the V gene TRBV12-5; TRBD1 matches at 8 bases. CDR3 size: 14 residues. V lost 7 bases to trimming and J lost 6 bases; unmatched junction nucleotides: 9. CDR1 and CDR2 (germline): LGHNT, FRNRAP. CDR3 nucleotide sequence: TGTGCTAGTGACCTAGGACAGGGAAGGGATACGCAGTATTTT. Amino acid sequence: CASDLGQGRDTQYF. Full variable domain (missing parts from reference TRBV12-5 and TRBJ2-3): DARVTQTPRHKVTEMGQEVTMRCQPILGHNTVFWYRQTMMQGLELLAYFRNRAPLDDSGMPKDRFSAEMPDATLATLKIQPSEPRDSAVYFCASDLGQGRDTQYFGPGTRLTVL.

This clone was observed a few times. V gene TRBV12-5 combines with J gene TRBJ1-6, with 9 positions matching TRBD1. CDR3 length: 15 residues. V was clipped by 6 bases and J by 9 bases; unmatched bases: 9. CDR1 and CDR2 from the germline V gene are LGHNT and FRNRAP. CDR3 nucleotides: TGTGCTAGTGGCCCTAGGACAGGGGAGGGTTCACCCCTCCACTTT. Amino acids: CASGPRTGEGSPLHF. Full variable domain (rest looked up from reference TRBV12-5 and TRBJ1-6): DARVTQTPRHKVTEMGQEVTMRCQPILGHNTVFWYRQTMMQGLELLAYFRNRAPLDDSGMPKDRFSAEMPDATLATLKIQPSEPRDSAVYFCASGPRTGEGSPLHFGNGTRLTVT.

V gene TRBV25-1 combines with J gene TRBJ2-7; tentatively, D is TRBD1 (5 bases). Trimming removed 10 bases at V and 7 bases at J, with 14 bases between. Per the germline V gene, CDR1 is MGHDK and CDR2 is SYGVNS. The CDR3 contains 11 residues. CDR3 coding DNA: TGTGCCACGTCAGGGCTGAGGGAGCAGTACTTC. It translates to CATSGLREQYF.

This clone was counted a single time. V gene TRBV27 combines with J gene TRBJ1-1, with a possible D match to TRBD1 (6 bases). The CDR3 spans 13 residues. Between the trimmed V and J ends, which lost 6 bases and 5 bases, there was a span of 13 bases. Looked up from germline, CDR1 is MNHEY and CDR2 is SMNVEV (reference sequence). CDR3 region: CASRGTGLTEAFF. CDR3 DNA sequence: TGTGCCAGCAGGGGCACAGGGTTGACTGAAGCTTTCTTT.

This chain joins TRBV7-6 and TRBJ2-1, with D unresolved. The germline V and J ends were trimmed by 2 bases and 4 bases, with 9 bases remaining between them. CDR3 length: 14 amino acids. The germline V gene encodes CDR1 SGHVS and CDR2 FNYEAQ. In nucleotides, the CDR3 is TGTGCCAGCAGCTTACTACTGGGTTACAATGAGCAGTTCTTC. Its protein product is CASSLLLGYNEQFF.

The chain combines TRBV21-1 with TRBJ1-5; the D call in the table, TRBD1, was not verified against the DNA. TRBV21-1 is marked as a pseudogene. This CDR3 is 13 amino acids long. In DNA, the CDR3 is TGTGCCAGCACGCGACAGGCCAATCAGCCCCAGCATTTT. Encoded protein: CASTRQANQPQHF.

This chain uses TRBV29-1 with TRBJ2-3, with D perhaps matching TRBD2 (6 bases). V was cut by 2 bases and J by 6 bases, with 18 bases left in between. Germline V gives CDR1 SQVTM, CDR2 ANQGSEA. The CDR3 spans 15 residues. The CDR3 DNA reads as TGCAGCGTTGAACGCAGACTAGTTGAATTCGATACGCAGTATTTT. As protein: CSVERRLVEFDTQYF.

V is TRBV29-1 and J is TRBJ2-5; D is possibly TRBD1 or TRBD2 (5 bases each). CDR1 is SQVTM, CDR2 ANQGSEA, per germline. The CDR3 extends over 14 amino acids. V was cut by 3 bases and J by 1 base, with 12 bases left in between. DNA of the CDR3: TGCAGCGTTGAGAGGGGCCGGATCCAAGAGACCCAGTACTTC. It yields the protein CSVERGRIQETQYF.

This clone was seen a few times. V is TRBV2 and J is TRBJ1-3; no definite D call. Germline-derived CDR1 and CDR2 are SNHLY and FYNNEI. The V gene lost 2 bases and the J gene lost 8 bases, with 7 bases spanning the gap. The CDR3 is made up of 12 amino acids. Written as DNA, the CDR3 is TGTGCCAGCAGTGAAAGAGGGCACACCATATATTTT. Translating it yields CASSERGHTIYF.